This T cell receptor (beta chain) was captured by sequencing in a study of beta chain features in type 1 diabetes. Expressed TCRB transcripts got sequenced, as all isolated RNA was reverse transcribed. Method: immunoSEQ multiplex PCR; TCRdb's copy keeps in-frame clones and lacks some. The table lists about 350,000 clones, around 19% of them singletons. This clone was counted only a few times. In germline, CDR1 is MDHEN, CDR2 SYDVKM. Deletions cut 6 bases from V and 5 bases from J, with 16 bases between. This CDR3 has 14 amino acids. Sequenced material: naive CD4+ T cells from blood. This sequence joins TRBV28 and TRBJ2-5, with TRBD2 as a possible D gene (7 bases). This TCR came from a young woman in good health. CDR3 bases: TGTGCCAGCAGCCTCCCAGGGGAGGGGGAGACCCAGTACTTC. This encodes CASSLPGEGETQYF.